One sample yielded the 26 T cell receptor beta chains listed below, sequenced in a study of blood T cell repertoires in COVID-19. TCRdb keeps only in-frame clones here, not all; method: immunoSEQ multiplex PCR. This sample has about 87,000 clones, with around four fifths found just once. The sequenced sample was peripheral blood. Receptor source: a woman between 65 and 79 years old with acute or convalescent COVID-19.

The rearrangement links TRBV5-1 to TRBJ1-6, with TRBD1 identical over 7 bases. This CDR3 spans 15 amino acids. Germline lookup yields CDR1 SGHRS and CDR2 YFSETQ. With V trimmed by 3 bases and J by 9 bases, 9 bases remained unmatched. CDR3 sequence reads: CASSSGTAAGSPLHF. The CDR3 bases are TGCGCCAGCAGCTCCGGGACAGCGGCGGGTTCACCCCTCCACTTT.

This chain joins TRBV12-5 and TRBJ1-1; D unclear. Trimming took off 6 bases at V and 1 base at J, with 9 bases between the two ends. CDR1 LGHNT and CDR2 FRNRAP come from the germline V gene. This CDR3 is built from 13 residues. CDR3 loop: CASGLRGNTEAFF. CDR3 coding DNA: TGTGCTAGTGGATTGAGAGGGAACACTGAAGCTTTCTTT.

The chain has TRBV14 and TRBJ1-4; weak D call: TRBD1 (6 bases). The CDR3 loop spans 15 amino acids. CDR1 is SGHDN and CDR2 is FVKESK in the germline V gene. With 0 bases removed from V and 8 bases from J, the gap between germline ends came to 13 bases. Here the CDR3 DNA reads TGTGCCAGCAGCCAAGATCCAGGGGTCCGGGAAAAACTGTTTTTT. Protein sequence: CASSQDPGVREKLFF.

The J gene is TRBJ1-1, the V gene TRBV11-2; no reliable D call. The CDR3 sequence is 14 residues long. Looked up from germline, CDR1 is SGHAT and CDR2 is FQNNGV. Trimming shortened V by 3 bases and J by 0 bases, and 8 bases separated the two germline ends. CDR3 coding DNA: TGTGCCAGCAGCTTCTTTTTCGTGAACACTGAAGCTTTCTTT. Amino acid sequence: CASSFFFVNTEAFF.

This clone was observed a few times. The J gene is TRBJ1-2, the V gene TRBV28; 7 bases are a match to TRBD1. Trimming took 5 bases from V and 8 from J; bases not matched to a gene: 5. The CDR3 contains 12 residues. Germline lookup yields CDR1 MDHEN and CDR2 SYDVKM. The CDR3 DNA reads TGTGCCAGCAGTACAGGGGAGCGAGGCTACACCTTC. This encodes CASSTGERGYTF.

This clone occurred once. The rearrangement links TRBV10-2 to TRBJ2-7, with TRBD2 as a possible D gene (5 bases). CDR1 is WSHSY and CDR2 is SAAADI in the germline V gene. The V and J ends lost 2 bases and 3 bases respectively, with 11 bases between them. This CDR3 region has 14 residues. CDR3: CASSEGLSFYEQYF. DNA for the CDR3: TGCGCCAGCAGTGAGGGACTTTCATTCTACGAGCAGTACTTC.

This clone was observed once. J is TRBJ2-2 and V is TRBV7-3; TRBD1 matches 10 bases. From germline, CDR1 is SGHTA and CDR2 FQGTGA. The CDR3 is 15 amino acids. V dropped 5 bases and J dropped 4; count of bases not matched to a gene: 4. This CDR3 reads CASSPRTGGTGELFF. In nucleotides, the CDR3 is TGTGCCAGCAGCCCCCGGACAGGGGGCACCGGGGAGCTGTTTTTT.

The sample holds a few counts of this clone. Other DNA sequences in this specimen translate into the identical CDR3. The chain carries TRBV2 and TRBJ2-7, with no clear D. V was cut by 2 bases and J by 3 bases, with 2 bases left in between. CDR3 length: 11 residues. In germline, CDR1 is SNHLY, CDR2 FYNNEI. The CDR3 is CASSEYYEQYF. CDR3 coding DNA: TGTGCCAGCAGTGAATACTACGAGCAGTACTTC.

The chain uses TRBV30 and TRBJ1-6; D is possibly TRBD1 (5 bases). The CDR3 runs to 12 residues. From germline, CDR1 is GTSNPN and CDR2 SVGIG (reference sequence). V was trimmed by 2 bases and J by 10 bases, leaving 9 bases between them. The CDR3 loop reads CAWSRGRSPLHF. DNA for the CDR3: TGTGCCTGGAGTCGGGGGAGATCACCCCTCCACTTT.

The chain combines TRBV25-1 with TRBJ1-5, with no clear D. CDR1 and CDR2 from the germline V gene are MGHDK and SYGVNS. The CDR3 has 12 residues. The V gene lost 5 bases and the J gene lost 3 bases, with 5 bases spanning the gap. For the CDR3, the DNA is TGTGCCAGCAGTCGGTTCAATCAGCCCCAGCATTTT. Its translation is CASSRFNQPQHF.

This rearrangement joins TRBV18 to TRBJ2-3; possible D gene TRBD1, 6 bases. The ends were cut back, 1 base at V and 0 bases at J, with 17 bases in the middle. This CDR3 comprises 18 residues. Germline CDR1 reads KGHSH; CDR2 reads LQKENI. This CDR3 reads CASSPRFGQPTSTDTQYF. Written as DNA, the CDR3 is TGTGCCAGCTCACCACGTTTCGGACAGCCCACTAGCACAGATACGCAGTATTTT.

This clone was picked up a small number of times. J is TRBJ1-6 and V is TRBV3-1 (or the pseudogene TRBV3-2), with a weak D call TRBD1 (5 bases). CDR1 is LGHDT, CDR2 YNNKEL, per germline (reference sequence). The ends were cut back, 4 bases at V and 9 bases at J, with 13 bases in the middle. The CDR3 loop spans 14 amino acids. CDR3 nucleotide sequence: TGTGCCAGCAGCCCGAGGGACTTTGGTTCACCCCTCCACTTT. Amino acids: CASSPRDFGSPLHF.

CDR3 sequence: CASRTGRETQYF. The CDR3 coding sequence is TGTGCCAGCAGGACAGGGCGAGAGACCCAGTACTTC. V usage is TRBV12-3 or TRBV12-4 and J usage is TRBJ2-5, with 7 bases lining up with TRBD1. After removal of 6 bases from V and 4 bases from J, the junction contained 2 bases not matched to a gene. The CDR3 consists of 12 residues.

The chain is built from TRBV2 and TRBJ1-1, with D maybe TRBD1 (5 bases). This CDR3 has 12 residues. Germline V gene sequence: CDR1 SNHLY, CDR2 FYNNEI. Trimming removed 3 bases at V and 11 bases at J, with 13 bases between. CDR3 amino acids: CASSDDSRLAFF. Here the CDR3 DNA reads TGTGCCAGCAGTGATGACAGTCGGCTGGCTTTCTTT.

The chain couples TRBV24-1 to TRBJ1-3; 7 bases are a match to TRBD1. Trimming at V came to 4 bases and at J to 0 bases, leaving 11 bases not matched to a gene. Germline lookup yields CDR1 KGHDR and CDR2 SFDVKD. The CDR3 contains 18 residues. CDR3 sequence reads: CATSETETGLVSGNTIYF. The CDR3 DNA reads as TGTGCCACCAGTGAAACAGAGACAGGGCTAGTCTCTGGAAACACCATATATTTT.

The rearrangement links TRBV9 to TRBJ1-3; 8 nucleotides agree with TRBD1. Germline loops: CDR1 SGDLS, CDR2 YYNGEE. The CDR3 contains 18 residues. After removal of 4 bases from V and 4 bases from J, the junction contained 16 bases not matched to a gene. In DNA, the CDR3 is TGTGCCAGCAGCCCCCGGCAGGGGGCATTCTTCTCGGGAAACACCATATATTTT. Translation gives CASSPRQGAFFSGNTIYF.

This sequence joins TRBV27 and TRBJ1-3; D unclear. This CDR3 has 14 residues. Germline CDR1 MNHEY, CDR2 SMNVEV (reference sequence). CDR3 region: CAGSELLKGNTIYF. CDR3 bases: TGTGCGGGGAGTGAGTTGCTGAAAGGAAACACCATATATTTT.

V usage is TRBV2 and J usage is TRBJ2-5; the match to TRBD2 covers 10 bases. V dropped 3 bases and J dropped 4; count of bases not matched to a gene: 5. The CDR3 totals 15 residues. Looked up from germline, CDR1 is SNHLY and CDR2 is FYNNEI. The CDR3 DNA reads TGTGCCAGCAGTGACCAGCGGGGGGGGTTAGAGACCCAGTACTTC. It yields the protein CASSDQRGGLETQYF.

This chain joins TRBV7-9 and TRBJ1-1; tentative D call: TRBD1 (6 bases). CDR1 and CDR2 from the germline V gene are SEHNR and FQNEAQ (reference sequence). This CDR3 has 14 amino acids. Deletions cut 1 base from V and 4 bases from J, with 10 bases between. The CDR3 sequence is CASSLEQGSTEAFF. In DNA form, the CDR3 reads TGTGCCAGCAGCTTAGAGCAGGGGAGCACTGAAGCTTTCTTT.

The chain is built from TRBV5-4 and TRBJ2-3, with a weak D call TRBD1 (6 bases). The V gene lost 0 bases and the J gene lost 3 bases, with 11 bases spanning the gap. This CDR3 region has 15 residues. Germline V gene lookup returns CDR1 SGHNT and CDR2 YYREEE (reference sequence). The CDR3 loop reads CASSLGLRGTDTQYF. The CDR3 DNA follows: TGTGCCAGCAGCTTGGGTCTCAGGGGAACAGATACGCAGTATTTT.

This chain uses TRBV7-9 with TRBJ1-4, with 9 bases lining up with TRBD1. The germline CDR1 and CDR2 sequences are SEHNR and FQNEAQ (reference sequence). V dropped 3 bases and J dropped 6; count of bases not matched to a gene: 5. The CDR3 has 15 residues. The CDR3 bases are TGTGCCAGCAGCTTTTTGGGACAGGGTTATGAAAAACTGTTTTTT. Its protein is CASSFLGQGYEKLFF.

For the CDR3, the DNA is TGTGCCAGCAGTTCTGGGGACAGGAACACCGGGGAGCTGTTTTTT. Translation: CASSSGDRNTGELFF. The chain has TRBV7-9 and TRBJ2-2; 7 bases line up with TRBD1. V lost 6 bases to trimming and J lost 1 base; unmatched junction nucleotides: 5. The CDR3 has 15 amino acids. Per the germline V gene, CDR1 is SEHNR and CDR2 is FQNEAQ (reference sequence).

The rearrangement uses TRBV4-1 and TRBJ1-5, with 11 bases matching TRBD1. The length of the CDR3 is 15 residues. J gave up 2 bases and V 3 bases, and 0 bases lay outside the gene matches. Germline V lookup: CDR1 MGHRA, CDR2 YSYEKL. CDR3 in amino acids: CASSQGQGGNQPQHF. The CDR3 coding sequence is TGCGCCAGCAGCCAGGGACAGGGGGGCAATCAGCCCCAGCATTTT.

This clone is a singleton in its sample. The CDR3 bases are TGCGCCAGCAGCTCCACACCACCTGGGAGCTCCTACAATGAGCAGTTCTTC. It specifies CASSSTPPGSSYNEQFF. V and J are TRBV5-1 and TRBJ2-1; D perhaps matches TRBD2 (5 bases). The ends were cut back, 3 bases at V and 0 bases at J, with 16 bases in the middle. The germline gives CDR1 SGHRS, CDR2 YFSETQ. This CDR3 contains 17 residues. The entire variable domain, with the rest obtained from reference TRBV5-1 and TRBJ2-1, is as follows: KAGVTQTPRYLIKTRGQQVTLSCSPISGHRSVSWYQQTPGQGLQFLFEYFSETQRNKGNFPGRFSGRQFSNSRSEMNVSTLELGDSALYLCASSSTPPGSSYNEQFFGPGTRLTVL.

The V gene is TRBV11-3, the J gene TRBJ2-7, with 7 nucleotides matching TRBD1. Germline CDR1 reads SGHNT; CDR2 reads YENEEA. CDR3 size: 16 residues. J gave up 6 bases and V 6 bases, and 17 bases lay outside the gene matches. CDR3: CASSPESRQGGLEQYF. Here the CDR3 DNA reads TGTGCCAGCAGTCCCGAAAGTCGACAAGGGGGCCTCGAGCAGTACTTC. The full variable domain, in which reference TRBV11-3 and TRBJ2-7 provide the parts outside the CDR3, is EAGVVQSPRYKIIEKKQPVAFWCNPISGHNTLYWYLQNLGQGPELLIRYENEEAVDDSQLPKDRFSAERLKGVDSTLKIQPAELGDSAVYLCASSPESRQGGLEQYFGPGTRLTVT.

V usage is TRBV27 and J usage is TRBJ1-1; 9 bases are shared with TRBD1. The CDR3 runs 14 residues. V shed 3 bases, J shed 1 base, and the junction held 0 bases outside the gene matches. Germline loops: CDR1 MNHEY, CDR2 SMNVEV (reference sequence). The CDR3 reads CASSLGQGNTEAFF. In DNA form, the CDR3 reads TGTGCCAGCAGTTTGGGACAGGGGAACACTGAAGCTTTCTTT.